This paragraph covers one TCR beta chain sequence. Its antigen is not known. These data originate in a study of T cell responses to AZD1222 COVID-19 vaccine. Study observations and caveats: Distributed over spike, vaccine-associated CD4 TCRs predominated at 160-218 and 743-854. Elevations in Spike-specific TCR breadth and depth followed administration of two AZD1222 doses.

The V and J ends lost 0 bases and 7 bases respectively, with 7 bases between them. The CDR3 has 13 residues. CDR1 SGHTA and CDR2 FQGNSA come from the germline V gene. TCRdb's copy holds only in-frame clones and misses some; the assay was immunoSEQ multiplex PCR. The sample consists of roughly 120,000 clones, approximately 83% of them appearing once. This receptor was taken from an adult in good health. Source: peripheral blood, taken on day 0 of MenACWY control vaccination. The chain carries TRBV7-2 and TRBJ2-1; no reliable D call. This chain's CDR3 is CASSLAKINEQFF. The CDR3 bases are TGTGCCAGCAGCTTAGCGAAGATAAATGAGCAGTTCTTC.